Listed below are T cell receptor beta chains from one sample, sequenced in a study of vaccination and CD4 T cells after COVID-19. TCRdb reanalysed the PCR reads using MiXCR and keeps one entry per CDR3 protein. The table lists over 1,000 distinct CDR3 sequences, roughly 15% of them singletons. These receptors' targets are unknown. The sequenced material came from CD4+ T cells from blood, cultured in vitro. These receptors all come from a human donor in good health. The CDR3 runs from the conserved cysteine through the conserved F or W. The D gene is left open where the match is weak. Size values are once, few and many counts, or a class for expanded clones, and some rows have none.

medium-sized TRBJ1-5 TRBV25-1 TRBD1 TGTGCCAGCAGTCCAGGGGACAGGGGGTTAAGTCAGCCCCAGCATTTT CASSPGDRGLSQPQHF
medium-sized TRBJ2-3 TRBV7-9 TRBD2 TGTGCCAGCAGCCCTAGCGGGAGAGTCACAGATACGCAGTATTTT CASSPSGRVTDTQYF
medium-sized TRBJ1-2 TRBV7-2 - TGTGCCAGCAGCTTCGCACCTACAGGGCGAAACTATGGCTACACCTTC CASSFAPTGRNYGYTF
- TRBJ1-4 TRBV6-5 TRBD1 TGTGCCAGCAGTTCCGGGACAGCGCTTAATGAAAAACTGTTTTTT CASSSGTALNEKLFF
few TRBJ2-3 TRBV5-1 TRBD1 TGCGCCAGCAGTATGGCTGGACAGGGGTTTGCAGATACGCAGTATTTT CASSMAGQGFADTQYF
medium-sized TRBJ1-1 TRBV7-3 - TGTGCCAGCAGCTTAACGCAGGGTACTGAAGCTTTCTTT CASSLTQGTEAFF
few TRBJ2-2 TRBV2 - TGTGCCAGCAGTCGAAACACCGGGGAGCTGTTTTTT CASSRNTGELFF
- TRBJ2-1 TRBV19 TRBD2 TGTGCCAGTAGTATTGGGCTAGCGGGACCGGGGAAGTTCTTC CASSIGLAGPGKFF
few TRBJ1-3 TRBV10-2 - TGCGCCAGCATGCCCTCCTCTGGAAACACCATATATTTT CASMPSSGNTIYF
- TRBJ1-5 TRBV11-2 - TGTGCCAGCAGCTTCACTTCCTCCAGCGATCAGCCCCAGCATTTT CASSFTSSSDQPQHF
few TRBJ2-2 TRBV5-1 - TGCGCCAGCAGCCCGACGGGAAACACCGGGGAGCTGTTTTTT CASSPTGNTGELFF
medium-sized TRBJ2-5 TRBV20-1 - TGCAGTGCCGCCCTTGGGGTGAGCGGGGAGACCCAGTACTTC CSAALGVSGETQYF
- TRBJ1-1 TRBV9 TRBD1 TGTGCCAGCAGCCCGAACAGGGGGAACACTGAAGCTTTCTTT CASSPNRGNTEAFF
medium-sized TRBJ2-7 TRBV7-9 - TGTGCCAGCAGCCTACCCCCCTCGGCACTAGGATACGAGCAGTACTTC CASSLPPSALGYEQYF
- TRBJ2-5 TRBV20-1 TRBD1 TGCAGTGGGACAGGGGGCTCGCGAAGGGAGACCCAGTACTTC CSGTGGSRRETQYF
- TRBJ1-1 TRBV28 TRBD1 TGTGCCAGCAGCTCCCCTGGGGACAGTCTCCGAAGGGGTGAAGCTTTCTTT CASSSPGDSLRRGEAFF
medium-sized TRBJ2-2 TRBV2 TRBD1 TGTGCCGGGACAGGGTACGACACCGGGGAGCTGTTTTTT CAGTGYDTGELFF
- TRBJ2-5 TRBV27 - TGTGCCAGCAGCAACCGCCCGGGAGCGTACCAAGAGACCCAGTACTTC CASSNRPGAYQETQYF
- TRBJ1-3 TRBV9 - TGTGCCAGCAGCCTACAGGAAAGCTCTGGAAACACCATATATTTT CASSLQESSGNTIYF
few TRBJ2-6 TRBV4-1 - TGCGCCAGCAGCCAAGGTGTAGGGGTGGCGGGGGCCAACGTCCTGACTTTC CASSQGVGVAGANVLTF
large TRBJ1-5 TRBV20-1 - TGCAGTGCTAGTGCAACTCATCTAGGCAATCAGCCCCAGCATTTT CSASATHLGNQPQHF
- TRBJ2-3 TRBV14 TRBD2 TGTGCCAGCAGCCAAAAGTGGGGACTAGCGGTAGATACGCAGTATTTT CASSQKWGLAVDTQYF
few TRBJ2-4 TRBV19 - TGTGCCAGTAGTATTAGACGGGAAAAAAACATTCAGTACTTC CASSIRREKNIQYF
large TRBJ2-5 TRBV5-4 TRBD2 TGTGCCAGCAGCTTGGTTCTAGCGGGTCAAGAGACCCAGTACTTC CASSLVLAGQETQYF
few TRBJ2-2 TRBV7-3 - TGTGCCAGCAGCTCCATCGGGGGGCAGGGGGGATTGAGTACGGGCACCGGGGAGCTGTTTTTT CASSSIGGQGGLSTGTGELFF